This TCR beta chain was documented in a study of T cells after yellow fever vaccination. Universal primer sites and UMIs were introduced during 5'RACE template-switching synthesis of TCR cDNA. Using its own MiXCR run on the 5' RACE reads, TCRdb lists one record per CDR3 protein. Among around 530,000 distinct CDR3 sequences listed, roughly 17% were seen once. Study outcomes and limitations: Secondary responses were weaker yet peaked faster, day 5 versus 15. Booster sampling recovered most clones from primary vaccination (96% CD4, 80% to 90% CD8).

This clonotype was counted between two and nine times. The antigen remains unidentified. Sequenced material: PBMCs, taken around 5 days after the first yellow fever vaccination. This sequence was found in a man between 18 and 35 years old who received the YFV17D yellow fever vaccine.

CDR3 nucleotides: TGTGCCAGCAGCTTAGGGCGGACAGGGCTCTACGAGCAGTACTTC. Amino acid sequence: CASSLGRTGLYEQYF. The chain carries TRBV7-2 and TRBJ2-7, with TRBD1 matching over 8 bases. Per the germline V gene, CDR1 is SGHTA and CDR2 is FQGNSA. This CDR3 has 15 residues. J gave up 3 bases and V 1 base, and 5 bases lay outside the gene matches. Variable domain in full (rest from reference TRBV7-2 and TRBJ2-7): GAGVSQSPSNKVTEKGKDVELRCDPISGHTALYWYRQSLGQGLEFLIYFQGNSAPDKSGLPSDRFSAERTGGSVSTLTIQRTQQEDSAVYLCASSLGRTGLYEQYFGPGTRLTVT.